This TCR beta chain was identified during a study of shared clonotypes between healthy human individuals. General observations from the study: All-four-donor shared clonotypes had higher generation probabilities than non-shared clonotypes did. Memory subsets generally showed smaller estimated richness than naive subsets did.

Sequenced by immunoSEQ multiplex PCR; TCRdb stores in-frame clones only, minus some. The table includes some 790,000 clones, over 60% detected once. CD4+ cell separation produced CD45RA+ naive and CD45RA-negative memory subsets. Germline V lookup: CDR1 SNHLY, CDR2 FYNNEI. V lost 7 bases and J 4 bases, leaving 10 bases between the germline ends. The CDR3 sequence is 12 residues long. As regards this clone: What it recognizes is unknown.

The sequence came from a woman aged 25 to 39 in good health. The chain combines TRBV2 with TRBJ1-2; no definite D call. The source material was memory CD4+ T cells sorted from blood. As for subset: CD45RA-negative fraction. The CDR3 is CASKKDGYGYTF. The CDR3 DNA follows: TGTGCCAGCAAAAAAGACGGCTATGGCTACACCTTC.